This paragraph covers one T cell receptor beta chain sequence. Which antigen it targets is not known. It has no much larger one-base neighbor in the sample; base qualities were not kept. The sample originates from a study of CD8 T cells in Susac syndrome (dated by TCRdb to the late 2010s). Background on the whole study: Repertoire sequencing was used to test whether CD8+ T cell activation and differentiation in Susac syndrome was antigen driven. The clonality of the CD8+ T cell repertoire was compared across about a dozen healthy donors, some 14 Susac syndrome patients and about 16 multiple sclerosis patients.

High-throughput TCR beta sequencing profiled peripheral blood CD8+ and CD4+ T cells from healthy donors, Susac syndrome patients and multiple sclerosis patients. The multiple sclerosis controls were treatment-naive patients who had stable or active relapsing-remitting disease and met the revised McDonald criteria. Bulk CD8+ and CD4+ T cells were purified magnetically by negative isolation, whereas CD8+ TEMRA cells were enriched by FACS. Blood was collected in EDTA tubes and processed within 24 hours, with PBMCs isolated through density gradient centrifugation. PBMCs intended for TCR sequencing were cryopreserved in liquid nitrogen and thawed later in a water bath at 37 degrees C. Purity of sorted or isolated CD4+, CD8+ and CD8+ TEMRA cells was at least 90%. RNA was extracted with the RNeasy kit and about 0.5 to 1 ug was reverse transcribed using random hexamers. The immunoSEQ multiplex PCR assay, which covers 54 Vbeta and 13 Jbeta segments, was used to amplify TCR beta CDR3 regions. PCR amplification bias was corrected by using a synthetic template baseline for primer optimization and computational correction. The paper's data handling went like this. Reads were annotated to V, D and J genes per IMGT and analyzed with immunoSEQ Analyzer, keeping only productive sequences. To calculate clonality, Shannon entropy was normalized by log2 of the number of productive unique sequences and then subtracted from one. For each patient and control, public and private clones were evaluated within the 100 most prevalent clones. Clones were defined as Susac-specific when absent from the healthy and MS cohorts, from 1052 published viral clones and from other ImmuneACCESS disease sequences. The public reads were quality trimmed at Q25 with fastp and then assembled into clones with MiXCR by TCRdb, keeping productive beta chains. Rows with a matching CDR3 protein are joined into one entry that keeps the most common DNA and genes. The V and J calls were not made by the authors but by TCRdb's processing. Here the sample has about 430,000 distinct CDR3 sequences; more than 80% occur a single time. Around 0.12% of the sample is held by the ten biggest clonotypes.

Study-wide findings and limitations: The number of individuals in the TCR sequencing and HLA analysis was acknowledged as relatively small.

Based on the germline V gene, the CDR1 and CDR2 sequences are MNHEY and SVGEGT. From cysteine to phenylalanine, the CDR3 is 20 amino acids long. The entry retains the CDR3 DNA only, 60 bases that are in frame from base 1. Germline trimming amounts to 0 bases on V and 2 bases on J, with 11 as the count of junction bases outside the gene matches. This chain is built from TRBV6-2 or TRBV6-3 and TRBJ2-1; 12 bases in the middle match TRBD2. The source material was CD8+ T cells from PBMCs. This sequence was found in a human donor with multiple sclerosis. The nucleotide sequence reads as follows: TGTGCCAGCAGTTACTCTTCTGGGACTAGCGGGCTACTTCCCTACAATGAGCAGTTCTTC. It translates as CASSYSSGTSGLLPYNEQFF.